This T cell receptor beta chain was found in a study of T cell repertoires in cytomegalovirus infection. Study summary: The public TCR beta signatures pointed to both CMV infection and matching HLA type. Regarding the study as a whole: Identification of carriers of CMV plus the relevant HLA was achieved through cumulative public TCR beta family frequency. HLA-C-restricted CMV clonotypes gave the most frequent clonotype in two of eight donors.

The CDR3 is made up of 15 amino acids. Germline V gene lookup returns CDR1 MNHEY and CDR2 SVGAGI. V lost 7 bases and J lost 7; bases outside the gene matches: 11. As to this clonotype: The antigen is not known.

TCRdb redid the calling of the reads with MiXCR, one entry per CDR3 protein. The sample shows more than 40,000 distinct CDR3 sequences, roughly 22% of them seen only once. The sequence came from a human donor in good health (CMV status not recorded). Some clones in this sample may be carry-over from other donors' samples. This rearrangement joins TRBV6-5 to TRBJ2-2, with 8 positions matching TRBD2. This specimen consisted of CD8+ T cells from cultured PBMCs, obtained from culture after CMV antigen stimulation. For the CDR3, the DNA is TGTGCCAGCACAAGCGGGGGCCCACGGGGCGGGGAGCTGTTTTTT. It yields the protein CASTSGGPRGGELFF.